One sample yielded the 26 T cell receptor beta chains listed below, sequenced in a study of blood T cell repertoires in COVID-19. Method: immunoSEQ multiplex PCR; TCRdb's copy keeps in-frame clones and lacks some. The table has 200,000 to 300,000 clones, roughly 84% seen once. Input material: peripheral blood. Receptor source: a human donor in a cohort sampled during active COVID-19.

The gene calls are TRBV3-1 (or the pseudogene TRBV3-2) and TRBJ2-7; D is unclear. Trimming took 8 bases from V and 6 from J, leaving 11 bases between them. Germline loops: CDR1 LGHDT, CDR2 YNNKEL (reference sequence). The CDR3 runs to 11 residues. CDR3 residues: CASGTVTEQYF. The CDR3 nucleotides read TGTGCCAGCGGTACAGTCACCGAGCAGTACTTC.

This CDR3 reads CAISEGQGSPRNTEAFF. In DNA, the CDR3 is TGTGCCATCAGTGAGGGACAGGGGTCGCCACGGAACACTGAAGCTTTCTTT. This chain links TRBV10-3 with TRBJ1-1; 9 bases map to TRBD1. CDR3 length: 17 amino acids. J lost 1 base, V lost 2 bases, and 8 bases had no gene match. Germline V gene data show CDR1 as ENHRY and CDR2 as SYGVKD.

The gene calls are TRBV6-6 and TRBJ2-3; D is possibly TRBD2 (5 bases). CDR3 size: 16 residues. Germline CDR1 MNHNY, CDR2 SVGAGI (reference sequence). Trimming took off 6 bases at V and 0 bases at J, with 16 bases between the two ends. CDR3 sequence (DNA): TGTGCCAGCAGCCGGACTCCGAACCTCAGCACAGATACGCAGTATTTT. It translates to CASSRTPNLSTDTQYF.

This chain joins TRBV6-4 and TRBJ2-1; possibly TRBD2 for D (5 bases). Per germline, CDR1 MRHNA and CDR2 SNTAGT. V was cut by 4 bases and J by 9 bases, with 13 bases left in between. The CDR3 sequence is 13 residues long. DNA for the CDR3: TGTGCCAGCAGTGCGGGTGGGAGCGGTGAGCAGTTCTTC. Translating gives CASSAGGSGEQFF.

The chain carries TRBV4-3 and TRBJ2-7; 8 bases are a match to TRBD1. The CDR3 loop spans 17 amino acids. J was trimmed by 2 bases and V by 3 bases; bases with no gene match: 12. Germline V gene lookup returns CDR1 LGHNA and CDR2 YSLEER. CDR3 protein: CASSHATGGSFTYEQYF. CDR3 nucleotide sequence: TGCGCCAGCAGCCATGCTACAGGGGGTAGTTTCACCTACGAGCAGTACTTC.

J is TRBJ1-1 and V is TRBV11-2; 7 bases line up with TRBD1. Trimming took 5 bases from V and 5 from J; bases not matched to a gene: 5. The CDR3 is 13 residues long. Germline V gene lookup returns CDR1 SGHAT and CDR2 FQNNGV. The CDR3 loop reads CASSLSRGTEAFF. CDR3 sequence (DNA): TGTGCCAGCAGCCTTTCCAGGGGGACTGAAGCTTTCTTT.

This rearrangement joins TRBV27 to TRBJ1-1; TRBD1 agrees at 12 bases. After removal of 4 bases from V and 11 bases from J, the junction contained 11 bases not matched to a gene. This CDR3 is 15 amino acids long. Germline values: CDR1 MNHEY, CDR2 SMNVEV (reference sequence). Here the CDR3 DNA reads TGTGCCAGCAGTTCTGCCGGGACAGGGGGCAGGATCGCTTTCTTT. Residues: CASSSAGTGGRIAFF.

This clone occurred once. CDR3 region: CASSEDRVNSPLHF. Written as DNA, the CDR3 is TGTGCCAGCAGTGAGGACAGGGTCAATTCACCCCTCCACTTT. V gene TRBV2 combines with J gene TRBJ1-6; TRBD1 matches at 8 bases. Germline values: CDR1 SNHLY, CDR2 FYNNEI. J lost 7 bases, V lost 3 bases, and 2 bases had no gene match. CDR3 length: 14 residues.

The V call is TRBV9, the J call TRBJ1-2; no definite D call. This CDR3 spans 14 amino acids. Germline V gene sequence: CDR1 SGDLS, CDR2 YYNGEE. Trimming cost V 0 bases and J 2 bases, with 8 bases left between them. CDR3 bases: TGTGCCAGCAGCGTAGAACGGGAGAACTATGGCTACACCTTC. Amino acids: CASSVERENYGYTF.

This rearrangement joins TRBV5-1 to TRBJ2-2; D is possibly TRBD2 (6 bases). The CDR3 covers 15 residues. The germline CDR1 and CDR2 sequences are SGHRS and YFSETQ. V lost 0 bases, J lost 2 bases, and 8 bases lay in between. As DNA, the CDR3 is TGCGCCAGCAGCTTGGGCGGGAAAAACACCGGGGAGCTGTTTTTT. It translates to CASSLGGKNTGELFF.

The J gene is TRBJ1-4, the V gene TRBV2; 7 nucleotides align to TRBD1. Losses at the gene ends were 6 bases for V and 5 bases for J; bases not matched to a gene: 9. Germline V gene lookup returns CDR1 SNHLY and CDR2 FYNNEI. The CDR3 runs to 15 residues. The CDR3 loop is CASRATGTVNEKLFF. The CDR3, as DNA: TGTGCCAGCAGGGCGACAGGGACGGTAAATGAAAAACTGTTTTTT.

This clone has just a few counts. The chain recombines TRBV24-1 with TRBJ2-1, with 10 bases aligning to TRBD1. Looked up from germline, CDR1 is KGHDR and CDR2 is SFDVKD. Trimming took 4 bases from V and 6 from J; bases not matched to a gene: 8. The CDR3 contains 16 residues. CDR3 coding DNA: TGTGCCACCAGTGAAACCGGGACAGGGGCATTCAATGAGCAGTTCTTC. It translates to CATSETGTGAFNEQFF.

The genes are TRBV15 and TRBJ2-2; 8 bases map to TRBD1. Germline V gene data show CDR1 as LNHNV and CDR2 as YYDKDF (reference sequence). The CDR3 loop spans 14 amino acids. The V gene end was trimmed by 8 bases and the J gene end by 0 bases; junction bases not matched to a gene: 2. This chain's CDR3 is CATHRGANTGELFF. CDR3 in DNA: TGTGCCACCCACAGGGGGGCGAACACCGGGGAGCTGTTTTTT.

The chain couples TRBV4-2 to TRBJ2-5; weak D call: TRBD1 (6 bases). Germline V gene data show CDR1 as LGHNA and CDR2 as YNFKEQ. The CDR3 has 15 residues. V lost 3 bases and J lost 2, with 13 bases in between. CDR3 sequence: CASSHDGQLQETQYF. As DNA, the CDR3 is TGTGCCAGCAGCCACGACGGACAGCTTCAAGAGACCCAGTACTTC.

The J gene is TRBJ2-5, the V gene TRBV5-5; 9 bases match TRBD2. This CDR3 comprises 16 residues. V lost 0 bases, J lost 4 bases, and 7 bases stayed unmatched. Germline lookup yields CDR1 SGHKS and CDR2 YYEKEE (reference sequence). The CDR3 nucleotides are TGTGCCAGCAGCTTGGCCCCGGGACTAGCACCAGAGACCCAGTACTTC. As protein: CASSLAPGLAPETQYF.

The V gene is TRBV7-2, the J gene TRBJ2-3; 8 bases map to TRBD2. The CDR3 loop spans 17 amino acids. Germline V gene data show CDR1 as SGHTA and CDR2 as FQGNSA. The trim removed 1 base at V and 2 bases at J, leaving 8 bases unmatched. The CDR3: CASSLVGTRRATDTQYF. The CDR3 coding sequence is TGTGCCAGCAGCTTAGTCGGGACTAGGAGGGCCACAGATACGCAGTATTTT.

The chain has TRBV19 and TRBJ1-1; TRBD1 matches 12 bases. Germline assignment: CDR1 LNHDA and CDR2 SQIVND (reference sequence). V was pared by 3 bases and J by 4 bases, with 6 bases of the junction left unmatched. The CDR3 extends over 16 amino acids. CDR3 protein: CASSIGTGGLGTEAFF. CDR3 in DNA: TGTGCCAGTAGTATTGGGACAGGGGGCCTCGGCACTGAAGCTTTCTTT.

The CDR3 sequence: CSVQQNLNTEAFF. For the CDR3, the DNA is TGCAGCGTGCAACAGAATTTGAACACTGAAGCTTTCTTT. The chain has TRBV29-1 and TRBJ1-1; the D is unclear. V was shortened by 6 bases and J by 0 bases, with 11 bases between the two germline ends. The CDR3 has 13 residues. CDR1 SQVTM and CDR2 ANQGSEA come from the germline V gene.

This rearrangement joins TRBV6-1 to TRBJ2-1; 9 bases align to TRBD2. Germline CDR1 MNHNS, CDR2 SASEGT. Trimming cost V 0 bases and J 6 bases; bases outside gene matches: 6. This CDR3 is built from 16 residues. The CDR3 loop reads CASSEALVTSGNEQFF. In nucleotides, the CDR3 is TGTGCCAGCAGTGAAGCGCTTGTGACTAGCGGCAATGAGCAGTTCTTC.

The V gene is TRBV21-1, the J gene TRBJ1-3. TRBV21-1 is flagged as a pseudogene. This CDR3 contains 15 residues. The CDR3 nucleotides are TGTGCCAGCAGGGACGGGGAAGACTCTGGAAACACCATATATTTT. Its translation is CASRDGEDSGNTIYF.

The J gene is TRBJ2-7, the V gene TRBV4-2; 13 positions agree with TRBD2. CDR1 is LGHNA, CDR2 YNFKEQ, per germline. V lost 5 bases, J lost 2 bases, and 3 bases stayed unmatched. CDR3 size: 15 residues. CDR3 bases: TGTGCCAGCAGCTCCGGGACTAGCGGGGCCTACGAGCAGTACTTC. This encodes CASSSGTSGAYEQYF.

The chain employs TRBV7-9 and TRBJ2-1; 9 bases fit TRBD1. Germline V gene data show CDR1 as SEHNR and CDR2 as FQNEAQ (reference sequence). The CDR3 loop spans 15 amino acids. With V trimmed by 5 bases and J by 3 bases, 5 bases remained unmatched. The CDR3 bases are TGTGCCAGCAGCCCGGGACAGGGCTACTACAATGAGCAGTTCTTC. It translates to CASSPGQGYYNEQFF.

The CDR3 DNA is TGTGCCAGCAGAACCCAGCGGGGCAAAGGCTACACCTTC. It specifies CASRTQRGKGYTF. V gene TRBV5-4 combines with J gene TRBJ1-2; D may be TRBD1 (5 bases). CDR1 is SGHNT and CDR2 is YYREEE in the germline V gene (reference sequence). CDR3 size: 13 residues. Trimming took off 5 bases at V and 8 bases at J, with 16 bases between the two ends.

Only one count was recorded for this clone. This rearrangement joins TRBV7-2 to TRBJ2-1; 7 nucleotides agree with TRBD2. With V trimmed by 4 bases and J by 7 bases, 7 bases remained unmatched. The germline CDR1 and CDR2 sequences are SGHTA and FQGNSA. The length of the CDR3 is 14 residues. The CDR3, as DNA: TGTGCCAGCAGCTCGGGCGGGAGAGTGAATGAGCAGTTCTTC. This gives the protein CASSSGGRVNEQFF.

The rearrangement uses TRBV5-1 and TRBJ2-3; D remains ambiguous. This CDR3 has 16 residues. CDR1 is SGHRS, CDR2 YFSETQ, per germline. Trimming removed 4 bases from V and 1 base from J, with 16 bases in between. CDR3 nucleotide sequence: TGCGCCAGCAGCCTAGGTAGGCTACGTGGCACAGATACGCAGTATTTT. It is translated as CASSLGRLRGTDTQYF.

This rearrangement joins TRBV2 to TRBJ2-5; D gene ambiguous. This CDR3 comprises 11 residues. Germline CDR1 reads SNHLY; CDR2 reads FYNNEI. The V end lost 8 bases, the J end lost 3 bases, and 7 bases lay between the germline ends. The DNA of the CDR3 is TGTGCCAGCGGAGAGAAAGAGACCCAGTACTTC. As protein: CASGEKETQYF.